Below, 20 T cell receptor beta chains from the same sample are listed, as sequenced in a study of the immune and genomic landscape of osteosarcoma. Profiling relied on immunoSEQ multiplex PCR, and the TCRdb table lists in-frame clones only, not all of them. The top ten hold roughly 18% of the sample, which has some 10,000 clones, about two thirds seen once. Osteosarcoma specimens were post-treatment primary, local recurrence and metastasis tumors from poor-prognosis patients. Sequenced: osteosarcoma tumor tissue from the lung. Receptors originate from a human donor with osteosarcoma.

The V gene is TRBV7-3, the J gene TRBJ2-2; possible D gene TRBD1, 6 bases. Trimming removed 10 bases at V and 7 bases at J, with 16 bases between. In germline, CDR1 is SGHTA, CDR2 FQGTGA. The CDR3 is 13 residues long. The CDR3, as DNA: TGTGCCACTGAAACAGGGCATGACGGGGAGCTGTTTTTT. The encoded protein is CATETGHDGELFF.

The chain joins TRBV27 to TRBJ2-2; D is perhaps TRBD1 or TRBD2 (5 bases each). Germline values: CDR1 MNHEY, CDR2 SMNVEV (reference sequence). The V end was cut by 1 base, the J end by 0 bases, with 6 bases between. This CDR3 is 15 amino acids long. The CDR3 region has the DNA TGTGCCAGCAGTTTATGGGACCCGAACACCGGGGAGCTGTTTTTT. It is translated as CASSLWDPNTGELFF.

V gene TRBV5-1 combines with J gene TRBJ1-1, with D perhaps matching TRBD1 (5 bases). Germline V gene data show CDR1 as SGHRS and CDR2 as YFSETQ. Deletions cut 4 bases from V and 5 bases from J, with 12 bases between. The CDR3 consists of 13 residues. In nucleotides, the CDR3 is TGCGCCAGCAGCCCCCACGGGGGGACTGAAGCTTTCTTT. This gives the protein CASSPHGGTEAFF.

V gene TRBV30 combines with J gene TRBJ1-3, with 7 bases that match TRBD1. CDR1 and CDR2 from the germline V gene are GTSNPN and SVGIG (reference sequence). After removal of 0 bases from V and 0 bases from J, the junction contained 8 bases not matched to a gene. This CDR3 spans 17 amino acids. CDR3 DNA: TGTGCCTGGAGTGTACCCCCGGACAGGCTCTCTGGAAACACCATATATTTT. Translated: CAWSVPPDRLSGNTIYF.

The rearrangement uses TRBV9 and TRBJ2-7; D assignment may be TRBD1 or TRBD2 (5 bases each). Germline CDR1 and CDR2: SGDLS and YYNGEE. Trimming stripped 3 bases from V and 4 bases from J, with 14 bases between. CDR3 length equals 14 residues. CDR3 region: CASSARDQSYEQYF. The CDR3 nucleotides are TGTGCCAGCAGCGCCCGGGACCAATCGTACGAGCAGTACTTC.

This chain uses TRBV6-6 with TRBJ2-1; the match to TRBD2 covers 8 bases. Per the germline V gene, CDR1 is MNHNY and CDR2 is SVGAGI (reference sequence). There are 15 residues in the CDR3. Unmatched junction bases numbered 11, after V lost 7 bases and J lost 6 bases. This CDR3 is CASTPGTSLVNEQFF. The CDR3 DNA is TGTGCCAGCACTCCCGGGACTAGTCTCGTCAATGAGCAGTTCTTC.

This chain joins TRBV28 and TRBJ2-3, with D unclear. CDR1 and CDR2 (germline): MDHEN, SYDVKM. The CDR3 is 12 amino acids. V was cut by 3 bases and J by 6 bases, with 7 bases left in between. CDR3 protein: CASSFLWDTQYF. CDR3 bases: TGTGCCAGCAGTTTTCTATGGGATACGCAGTATTTT.

The rearrangement uses TRBV21-1 and TRBJ2-1; the table's D gene call, TRBD1, was not cross checked with the DNA. TRBV21-1 is classified as a pseudogene. The CDR3 is 15 residues long. The CDR3 sequence: CASSRGDRVPPKQFF. CDR3 DNA sequence: TGTGCCAGCAGCAGAGGGGACAGGGTCCCCCCCAAGCAGTTCTTC.

This clone has only a few counts. The rearrangement joins TRBV30 to TRBJ1-5; TRBD1 agrees at 9 bases. CDR1 and CDR2 from the germline V gene are GTSNPN and SVGIG (reference sequence). The junction had 4 bases not matched to a gene; V was cut back by 1 base and J by 6 bases. The CDR3 covers 14 residues. CDR3 nucleotide sequence: TGTGCCTGGAGTGAAGGGACAGGGAGTCAGCCCCAGCATTTT. As protein: CAWSEGTGSQPQHF.

The table lists this clone with a count of one. V gene TRBV6-1 combines with J gene TRBJ2-7; D is unresolved. The CDR3 is 17 amino acids. Germline CDR1 reads MNHNS; CDR2 reads SASEGT. V lost 2 bases, J lost 3 bases, and 20 bases lay in between. The CDR3 loop reads CASSERPGPLYYYEQYF. For the CDR3, the DNA is TGTGCCAGCAGTGAAAGGCCAGGTCCCCTTTATTACTACGAGCAGTACTTC.

This clone came up once. This chain joins TRBV6-6 and TRBJ2-3, with 9 bases that match TRBD1. The CDR3 has 14 residues. Germline-derived CDR1 and CDR2 are MNHNY and SVGAGI (reference sequence). J gave up 4 bases and V 4 bases, and 3 bases lay outside the gene matches. The CDR3 sequence is CASSWDRDADTQYF. In nucleotides, the CDR3 is TGTGCCAGCAGTTGGGACAGGGATGCAGATACGCAGTATTTT.

This clone has more than one count but fewer than ten. The rearrangement uses TRBV27 and TRBJ1-6; TRBD1 matches at 9 bases. The V segment lost 1 base and the J segment 7 bases; nucleotides outside the gene matches: 11. This CDR3 has 18 amino acids. Per germline, CDR1 MNHEY and CDR2 SMNVEV (reference sequence). The CDR3 protein is CASSLFGGDRVGNSPLHF. The CDR3 DNA is TGTGCCAGCAGTTTATTCGGGGGGGACAGGGTGGGGAATTCACCCCTCCACTTT.

The chain uses TRBV9 and TRBJ2-7; 7 bases agree with TRBD2. The CDR3 extends over 15 amino acids. Looked up from germline, CDR1 is SGDLS and CDR2 is YYNGEE. The V segment lost 3 bases and the J segment 2 bases; nucleotides outside the gene matches: 8. This CDR3 is CASSAREGKTYEQYF. CDR3 DNA sequence: TGTGCCAGCAGCGCCAGGGAGGGCAAGACCTACGAGCAGTACTTC.

This chain links TRBV6-1 with TRBJ1-5; D is unclear. Germline assignment: CDR1 MNHNS and CDR2 SASEGT. CDR3 length equals 16 residues. Trimming cost V 2 bases and J 1 base, with 12 bases left between them. The CDR3 DNA sequence: TGTGCCAGCAGTGAAATGGCAGTACGGAGCAATCAGCCCCAGCATTTT. This encodes CASSEMAVRSNQPQHF.

The chain combines TRBV18 with TRBJ2-6; D possibly corresponds to TRBD1 (5 bases). CDR1 is KGHSH and CDR2 is LQKENI in the germline V gene. Trimming removed 4 bases from V and 5 bases from J, with 21 bases in between. CDR3 length equals 18 residues. CDR3 protein: CASSRVPDIQSRANVLTF. CDR3 sequence (DNA): TGTGCCAGCTCACGAGTTCCGGACATTCAAAGTCGGGCCAACGTCCTGACTTTC.

The chain links TRBV9 to TRBJ2-5; D is unclear. The end of the DNA aligns better with TRBJ2-7, so the J call may be wrong. Germline assignment: CDR1 SGDLS and CDR2 YYNGEE. CDR3 length: 14 residues. The CDR3 sequence is CASSVHPWVYEQYF. The CDR3 nucleotides are TGTGCCAGCAGCGTACACCCCTGGGTCTACGAGCAGTACTTC.

The chain employs TRBV13 and TRBJ2-3; unclear D gene. Trimming cost V 1 base and J 0 bases, with 5 bases left between them. Looked up from germline, CDR1 is PRHDT and CDR2 is FYEKMQ (reference sequence). The CDR3 covers 14 residues. CDR3 in amino acids: CASSLELSTDTQYF. The DNA of the CDR3 is TGTGCCAGCAGCTTAGAGTTAAGCACAGATACGCAGTATTTT.

The V gene is TRBV27, the J gene TRBJ2-4; 11 bases are a match to TRBD2. V lost 5 bases to trimming and J lost 7 bases; unmatched junction nucleotides: 4. The germline gives CDR1 MNHEY, CDR2 SMNVEV (reference sequence). The CDR3 is 14 amino acids. CDR3 bases: TGTGCCAGCAGTCCACTAGCGGGAGACAACATTCAGTACTTC. Its translation is CASSPLAGDNIQYF.

This chain joins TRBV6-1 and TRBJ2-5, with D tentatively TRBD2 (6 bases). Germline values: CDR1 MNHNS, CDR2 SASEGT. Trimming cost V 6 bases and J 2 bases, with 16 bases left between them. The CDR3 is 15 amino acids. CDR3 coding DNA: TGTGCCAGCAGCCCCGGACTACCCCGGCAAGAGACCCAGTACTTC. Translated: CASSPGLPRQETQYF.

This clone came up a few times. V usage is TRBV25-1 and J usage is TRBJ1-1; the D is unclear. From germline, CDR1 is MGHDK and CDR2 SYGVNS. This CDR3 contains 14 residues. V gave up 1 base and J gave up 1 base, with 7 bases separating them. The CDR3 DNA reads as TGTGCCAGCAGTGAATCCGGGGAGAACACTGAAGCTTTCTTT. It specifies CASSESGENTEAFF.